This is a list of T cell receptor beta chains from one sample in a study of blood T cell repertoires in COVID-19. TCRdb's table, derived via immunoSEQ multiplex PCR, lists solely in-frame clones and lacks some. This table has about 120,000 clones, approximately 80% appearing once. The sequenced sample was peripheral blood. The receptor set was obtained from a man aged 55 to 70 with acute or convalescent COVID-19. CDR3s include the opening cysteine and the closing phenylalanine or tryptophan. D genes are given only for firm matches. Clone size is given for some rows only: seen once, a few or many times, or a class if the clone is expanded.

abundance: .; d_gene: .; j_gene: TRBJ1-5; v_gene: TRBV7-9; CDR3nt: TGTGCCAGCAGCTTATCAGGGTATAGCAATCAGCCCCAGCATTTT; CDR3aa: CASSLSGYSNQPQHF
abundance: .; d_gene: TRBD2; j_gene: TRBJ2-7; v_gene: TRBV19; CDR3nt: TGTGCCAGTAGTATGACTAGCGGGAGCCACGAGCAGTACTTC; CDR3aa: CASSMTSGSHEQYF
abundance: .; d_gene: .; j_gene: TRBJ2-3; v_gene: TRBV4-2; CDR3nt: TGTGCCAGCAGCCAAGAGAGGGATACGCAGTATTTT; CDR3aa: CASSQERDTQYF
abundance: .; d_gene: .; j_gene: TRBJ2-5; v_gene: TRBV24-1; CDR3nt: TGTGCCACCAGTTTGGGGGGATCGACCGAAGAGACCCAGTACTTC; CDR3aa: CATSLGGSTEETQYF
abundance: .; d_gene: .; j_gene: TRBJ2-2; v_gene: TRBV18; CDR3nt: TGTGCCAGCTCACCAAGGCGGGCGCCCACCGGGGAGCTGTTTTTT; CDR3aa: CASSPRRAPTGELFF
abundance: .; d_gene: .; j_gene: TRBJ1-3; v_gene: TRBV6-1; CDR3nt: TGTGCCAGCAGTCCCGACAGACCCTCTGGAAACACCATATATTTT; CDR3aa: CASSPDRPSGNTIYF
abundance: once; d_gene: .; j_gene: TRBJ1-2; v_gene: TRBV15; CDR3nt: TGTGCCACCAGCCGAGAGGTTGACAGCATCTATGGCTACACCTTC; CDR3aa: CATSREVDSIYGYTF
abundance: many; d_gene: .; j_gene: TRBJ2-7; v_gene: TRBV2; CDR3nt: TGTGCCAGCAGTGATGAAGTCATCGGGCGGGTAACCTACGAGCAGTACTTC; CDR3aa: CASSDEVIGRVTYEQYF
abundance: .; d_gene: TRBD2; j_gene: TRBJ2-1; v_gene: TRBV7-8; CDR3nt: TGTGCCAGCAGCTCCGAGGGGAAACTAGCGGGGCAATACAATGAGCAGTTCTTC; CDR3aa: CASSSEGKLAGQYNEQFF
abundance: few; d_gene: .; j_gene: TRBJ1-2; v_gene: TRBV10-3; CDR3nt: TGTGCCATCAATAAGGAGGAGAGGCGGTGGGAAGGCTACACCTTC; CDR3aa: CAINKEERRWEGYTF
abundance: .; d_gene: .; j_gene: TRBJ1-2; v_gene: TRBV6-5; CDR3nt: TGTGCCAGCATCGAGGCGGGCTGGGGAGGGTGGGGCTACACCTTC; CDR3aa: CASIEAGWGGWGYTF
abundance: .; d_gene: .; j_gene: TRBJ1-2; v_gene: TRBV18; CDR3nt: TGTGCCAGCTCACCCGCCCCCTTAACGGGTGGCTACACCTTC; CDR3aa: CASSPAPLTGGYTF
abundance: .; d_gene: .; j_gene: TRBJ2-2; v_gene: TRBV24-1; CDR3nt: TGTGCCACCAGTGATCCGACTACTTTCGACACCGGGGAGCTGTTTTTT; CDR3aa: CATSDPTTFDTGELFF
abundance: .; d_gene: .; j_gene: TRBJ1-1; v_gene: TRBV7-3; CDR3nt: TGTGCCAGCAGCTTAACGAGGAGGACTGAAGCTTTCTTT; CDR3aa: CASSLTRRTEAFF
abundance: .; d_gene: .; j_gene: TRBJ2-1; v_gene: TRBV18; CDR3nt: TGTGCCAGCTCACCTCTCGACAGGGAGGATGAGCAGTTCTTC; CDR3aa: CASSPLDREDEQFF
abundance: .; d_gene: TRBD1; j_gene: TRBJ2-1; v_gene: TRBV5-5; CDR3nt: TGTGCCAGCAGGTTGGGACAGGGAGTCGTTGAGCAGTTCTTC; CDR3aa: CASRLGQGVVEQFF
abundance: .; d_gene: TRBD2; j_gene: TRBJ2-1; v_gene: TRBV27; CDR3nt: TGTGCCAGCAGTTTTACTTCGACTAGCGGGAGTGAAGACAATGAGCAGTTCTTC; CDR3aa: CASSFTSTSGSEDNEQFF
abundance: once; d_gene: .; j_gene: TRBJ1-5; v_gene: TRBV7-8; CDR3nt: TGTGCCAGCAGCTTAGTGGTCAGGGAGGGGAATCAGCCCCAGCATTTT; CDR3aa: CASSLVVREGNQPQHF
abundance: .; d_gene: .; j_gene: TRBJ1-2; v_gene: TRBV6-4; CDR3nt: TGTGCCAGCAGTCGAAGGACCCCGGGAAATGATGGCTACACCTTC; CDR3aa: CASSRRTPGNDGYTF
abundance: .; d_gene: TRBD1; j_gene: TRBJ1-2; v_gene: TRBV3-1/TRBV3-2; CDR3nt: TGTGCCAGCAGCTACGGGACAGGGAACTATGGCTACACCTTC; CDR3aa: CASSYGTGNYGYTF
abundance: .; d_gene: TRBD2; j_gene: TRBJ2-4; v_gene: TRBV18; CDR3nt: TGTGCCAGCTCACCCCGGATGGTGGGAGGGAAAAACATTCAGTACTTC; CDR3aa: CASSPRMVGGKNIQYF
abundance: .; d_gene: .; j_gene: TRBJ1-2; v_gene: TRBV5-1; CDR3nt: TGCGCCAGCAGCGCGGGTGATGGGACACACGGCTACACCTTC; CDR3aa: CASSAGDGTHGYTF
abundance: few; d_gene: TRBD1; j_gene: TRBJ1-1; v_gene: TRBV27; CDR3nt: TGTGCCAGCAGTCCCTGGACAGGGGGAACTGAAGCTTTCTTT; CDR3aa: CASSPWTGGTEAFF
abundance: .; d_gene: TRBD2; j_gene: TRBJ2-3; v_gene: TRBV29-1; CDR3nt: TGCAGCGCCGTACTAGCGGGAGGGCCCACAGATACGCAGTATTTT; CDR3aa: CSAVLAGGPTDTQYF
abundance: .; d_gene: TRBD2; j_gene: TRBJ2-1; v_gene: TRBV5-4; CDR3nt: TGTGCCAGCAGCTTGGGGGGAGGGCTCGGTGGAGATGAGCAGTTCTTC; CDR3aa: CASSLGGGLGGDEQFF
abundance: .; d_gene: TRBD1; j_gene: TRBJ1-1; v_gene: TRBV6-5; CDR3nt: TGTGCCAGCATGGGCCAGGGGGCCGTGAACACTGAAGCTTTCTTT; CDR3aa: CASMGQGAVNTEAFF
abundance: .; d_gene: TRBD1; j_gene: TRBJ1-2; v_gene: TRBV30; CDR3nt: TGTGCCTGGGGGGCCGGGACAGGGCTCTATGGCTACACCTTC; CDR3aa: CAWGAGTGLYGYTF
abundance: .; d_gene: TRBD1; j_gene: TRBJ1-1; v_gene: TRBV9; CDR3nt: TGTGCCAGCAGCGTGACAGGGGTAGGGAAAGCTTTCTTT; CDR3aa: CASSVTGVGKAFF
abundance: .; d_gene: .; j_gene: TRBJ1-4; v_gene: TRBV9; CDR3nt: TGTGCCAGCAGCCCGCCAGGGACTAATGAAAAACTGTTTTTT; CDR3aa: CASSPPGTNEKLFF
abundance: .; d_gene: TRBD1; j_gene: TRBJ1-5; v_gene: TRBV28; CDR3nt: TGTGCCAGCAGACCCCGGACAGGGAACAATCAGCCCCAGCATTTT; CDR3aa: CASRPRTGNNQPQHF
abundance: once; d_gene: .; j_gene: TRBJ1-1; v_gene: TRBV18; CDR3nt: TGTGCCAGCTCGACAACGCGGGGGGCGGTTGAAGCTTTCTTT; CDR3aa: CASSTTRGAVEAFF
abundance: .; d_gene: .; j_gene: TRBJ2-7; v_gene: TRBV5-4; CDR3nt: TGTGCCAGCAGCTTTGCGGGCCTTGGGACCTACGAGCAGTACTTC; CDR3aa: CASSFAGLGTYEQYF
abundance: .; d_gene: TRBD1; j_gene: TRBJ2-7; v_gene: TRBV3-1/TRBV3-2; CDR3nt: TGTGCCAGCAGCCTTCTGGGACAGGGGACCTACGAGCAGTACTTC; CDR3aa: CASSLLGQGTYEQYF